The clone carrying this T cell receptor beta chain showed up just a few times. These data originate in a study of control samples from healthy donors and cancer patients. This CDR3 is 13 amino acids long. Germline assignment: CDR1 SGHNT and CDR2 YYREEE (reference sequence). V lost 1 base to trimming and J lost 6 bases, with 10 bases between them. Sequencing used immunoSEQ multiplex PCR; TCRdb keeps in-frame clones, though not all of them. The sample holds roughly 130,000 clones, 75% to 90% seen once. This sequence was found in a woman in her twenties or thirties in good health. The gene calls are TRBV5-4 and TRBJ1-1; D gene uncertain. Sequencing was carried out using blood. In DNA, the CDR3 is TGTGCCAGCAGCTTGTCGGGCCTGCCTGAAGCTTTCTTT. This encodes CASSLSGLPEAFF.